These T cell receptor beta chains were read from a single sample in a study of cytomegalovirus exposure and HLA in healthy donors. Sequencing was performed with immunoSEQ multiplex PCR; in TCRdb, only in-frame clones are kept and a portion is missing. The sample includes 150,000 to 200,000 clones, more than 75% of them seen just once. The sample consisted of PBMCs. Source of these receptors: a woman aged 18-29 years in good health and CMV-seronegative. Each CDR3 is given with its conserved first and last residue. D genes are given only for firm matches. Only some rows state a clone size, as once, few, many or a class for expanded clones.

abundance	len	v_gene	j_gene	d_gene	CDR3nt	CDR3aa
-	16	TRBV12-2	TRBJ2-5	-	TGTGCAAGTCGCCAAACTCTAGCGGGGGGCCAAGAGACCCAGTACTTC	CASRQTLAGGQETQYF
-	13	TRBV7-2	TRBJ1-3	-	TGTGCCAGCAGCCCTAGGTCGGGGTACACCATATATTTT	CASSPRSGYTIYF
-	15	TRBV6-4	TRBJ2-3	TRBD1	TGTGCCAGCAGTGACTCGCTACAGGGGGCAGATACGCAGTATTTT	CASSDSLQGADTQYF
-	14	TRBV6-4	TRBJ2-3	-	TGTGCCAGCAGTGACGGGGGCGGCACAGATACGCAGTATTTT	CASSDGGGTDTQYF
-	17	TRBV11-2	TRBJ2-7	TRBD2	TGTGCCAGCAGCTTGGGGGTCGGAGCGGGAGGGCCCTACGAGCAGTACTTC	CASSLGVGAGGPYEQYF
-	17	TRBV14	TRBJ2-7	TRBD1	TGTGCCAGCAGCCAAGCCATACCGGGACAGGGACCCTACGAGCAGTACTTC	CASSQAIPGQGPYEQYF
-	14	TRBV5-1	TRBJ1-2	-	TGCGCCAGCAGCTTGGTGGGGACTTCCTATGGCTACACCTTC	CASSLVGTSYGYTF
-	14	TRBV18	TRBJ1-4	-	TGTGCCAGCTCGAGGGACAATGCTAATGAAAAACTGTTTTTT	CASSRDNANEKLFF
-	15	TRBV10-3	TRBJ2-1	TRBD2	TGTGCCATCAGCAAGGGACTAGCGGGAGTCAATGAGCAGTTCTTC	CAISKGLAGVNEQFF
-	17	TRBV12-5	TRBJ2-1	-	TGTGCTAGTGGTTTGGTACCGGGGCGGGACGCGATCAATGAGCAGTTCTTC	CASGLVPGRDAINEQFF
few	14	TRBV9	TRBJ1-5	-	TGTGCCAGCAGCGTAGACGACAGCTTGGTGCCCCAGCATTTT	CASSVDDSLVPQHF
-	14	TRBV2	TRBJ2-2	-	TGTGCCAGCAGCCCCGTCAGGGTTACCGGGGAGCTGTTTTTT	CASSPVRVTGELFF